This T cell receptor beta chain was profiled in a study of cytomegalovirus exposure and HLA in healthy donors. Researchers ran the PCR with 60 Vbeta and 13 Jbeta primers. The assay was immunoSEQ multiplex PCR, and TCRdb's table has in-frame clones only and misses some. This table has just over 150,000 clones, 65% to 90% appearing once. This clonotype was sampled from a young woman in good health and CMV-seronegative. The sequenced sample consisted of PBMCs.

CDR3 amino acids: CASRTGTDQPQHF. In nucleotides, the CDR3 is TGTGCCAGCCGGACAGGGACCGATCAGCCCCAGCATTTT. The chain recombines TRBV18 with TRBJ1-5, with TRBD1 identical over 8 bases. Germline V lookup: CDR1 KGHSH, CDR2 LQKENI. J was trimmed by 5 bases and V by 8 bases; bases with no gene match: 5. This CDR3 has 13 amino acids.